The 13 T cell receptor beta chains below were found in one sample sequenced in a study of OX40 agonist ivuxolimab in advanced cancers. Measured with immunoSEQ multiplex PCR; TCRdb has only the in-frame clones, and not every one. The sample holds 76,000 or so clones; roughly 85% are singletons and the top ten take approximately 0.61%. Source: CD4+ or CD8+ T cells sorted from blood, taken in a trial of the OX40 agonist ivuxolimab. These receptors were taken from an adult with an advanced solid tumor such as melanoma, head and neck, liver or kidney cancer.

This clone showed up just once. The chain couples TRBV30 to TRBJ1-2; weak D call: TRBD1 (5 bases). The germline CDR1 and CDR2 sequences are GTSNPN and SVGIG (reference sequence). The CDR3 has 12 residues. The V gene lost 0 bases and the J gene lost 13 bases, with 15 bases spanning the gap. Here the CDR3 reads CAWSVLGGSFTF. The CDR3 nucleotides read TGTGCCTGGAGTGTACTCGGGGGGTCCTTCACCTTC.

The chain joins TRBV7-9 to TRBJ1-2; 8 nucleotides line up with TRBD1. The CDR3 length is 13 residues. V was pared by 1 base and J by 13 bases, with 8 bases of the junction left unmatched. Germline CDR1 is SEHNR and CDR2 is FQNEAQ (reference sequence). CDR3 residues: CASSLVPDRVGTF. The CDR3 DNA sequence: TGTGCCAGCAGCTTAGTCCCGGACAGGGTGGGCACCTTC.

The chain carries TRBV5-8 and TRBJ1-6; 9 nucleotides agree with TRBD1. CDR1 and CDR2 from the germline V gene are SGHTS and YDEGEE. V shed 0 bases and J 8 bases; nucleotides not matched to a gene: 9. The CDR3 spans 17 residues. This CDR3 is CASSLGGTGRWYSPLHF. CDR3 coding DNA: TGTGCCAGCAGCTTGGGGGGGACAGGGCGATGGTATTCACCCCTCCACTTT.

The chain couples TRBV7-9 to TRBJ1-4; D possibly corresponds to TRBD1 (6 bases). The CDR3 is 16 residues long. CDR1 is SEHNR, CDR2 FQNEAQ, per germline (reference sequence). V lost 5 bases, J lost 8 bases, and 21 bases lay in between. The CDR3: CASSAPWGLGKEKLFF. Written as DNA, the CDR3 is TGTGCCAGCAGCGCCCCTTGGGGGCTCGGAAAGGAAAAACTGTTTTTT. Looking up the rest from reference TRBV7-9 and TRBJ1-4 gives the full variable domain: DTGVSQNPRHKITKRGQNVTFRCDPISEHNRLYWYRQTLGQGPEFLTYFQNEAQLEKSRLLSDRFSAERPKGSFSTLEIQRTEQGDSAMYLCASSAPWGLGKEKLFFGSGTQLSVL.

The chain links TRBV5-1 to TRBJ2-1; the D is unclear. The CDR3 extends over 14 amino acids. Per germline, CDR1 SGHRS and CDR2 YFSETQ. V was trimmed by 0 bases and J by 9 bases, leaving 13 bases between them. CDR3 amino acids: CASSLADPLSEQFF. The CDR3 coding sequence is TGCGCCAGCAGCTTGGCGGACCCCTTGAGTGAGCAGTTCTTC. Complete variable domain (other parts from reference TRBV5-1 and TRBJ2-1): KAGVTQTPRYLIKTRGQQVTLSCSPISGHRSVSWYQQTPGQGLQFLFEYFSETQRNKGNFPGRFSGRQFSNSRSEMNVSTLELGDSALYLCASSLADPLSEQFFGPGTRLTVL.

In regard to this clone: The same CDR3 is also encoded by other DNA sequences in this sample. The chain combines TRBV6-5 with TRBJ1-3; D unclear. Per germline, CDR1 MNHEY and CDR2 SVGAGI. This CDR3 contains 16 residues. V lost 2 bases, J lost 0 bases, and 11 bases lay in between. The DNA of the CDR3 is TGTGCCAGCAGTTACAGCTCACGGCTCTCTGGAAACACCATATATTTT. Its protein product is CASSYSSRLSGNTIYF.

This chain joins TRBV7-9 and TRBJ1-4; no definite D call. Trimming stripped 6 bases from V and 8 bases from J, with 19 bases between. Looked up from germline, CDR1 is SEHNR and CDR2 is FQNEAQ (reference sequence). The CDR3 runs 15 residues. The DNA of the CDR3 is TGTGCCAGCAGTCTCACCGGGAGCCCGGGAGAAAAACTGTTTTTT. Amino acid sequence: CASSLTGSPGEKLFF.

V usage is TRBV30 and J usage is TRBJ1-1; D gene unclear. The CDR3 contains 13 residues. Trimming cost V 3 bases and J 1 base, with 9 bases left between them. The V gene's germline CDR1 is GTSNPN and CDR2 SVGIG (reference sequence). The CDR3 coding sequence is TGTGCCTGGAGGCGAGGGCAGAACACTGAAGCTTTCTTT. Residues: CAWRRGQNTEAFF.

The rearrangement links TRBV2 to TRBJ2-5, with 9 bases lining up with TRBD1. V shed 6 bases and J 5 bases; nucleotides not matched to a gene: 7. The CDR3 covers 14 residues. CDR1 and CDR2 from the germline V gene are SNHLY and FYNNEI. The CDR3 nucleotides are TGTGCCAGCAGCGAAACAGGGGGCGAGGAGACCCAGTACTTC. Protein: CASSETGGEETQYF.

This chain joins TRBV5-1 and TRBJ2-7, with 8 bases identical to TRBD1. The V and J ends lost 4 bases and 0 bases, in that order; junction bases with no gene match: 3. The CDR3 totals 14 residues. The germline V gene has CDR1 SGHRS and CDR2 YFSETQ. The CDR3 nucleotides are TGCGCCAGCAGCCGGGACAGGAGCTCCTACGAGCAGTACTTC. It codes for CASSRDRSSYEQYF.

This chain uses TRBV10-3 with TRBJ1-3, with a tentative D call TRBD1 (6 bases). This CDR3 contains 18 residues. Trimming took 0 bases from V and 0 from J, leaving 15 bases between them. Germline CDR1 reads ENHRY; CDR2 reads SYGVKD. CDR3 loop: CAISESLLGASSGNTIYF. In DNA, the CDR3 is TGTGCCATCAGTGAGTCCCTATTGGGGGCGAGCTCTGGAAACACCATATATTTT.

This clone was detected only a few times. V usage is TRBV7-3 and J usage is TRBJ2-6; D might be TRBD1 (6 bases). Trimming pared 5 bases from V and 0 bases from J, leaving 11 bases between. The CDR3 is 16 amino acids. Looked up from germline, CDR1 is SGHTA and CDR2 is FQGTGA. CDR3 amino acids: CASSPRTASGANVLTF. CDR3 nucleotide sequence: TGTGCCAGCAGCCCCAGGACAGCCTCTGGGGCCAACGTCCTGACTTTC.

The gene calls are TRBV11-2 and TRBJ1-2; 8 bases are shared with TRBD1. The germline gives CDR1 SGHAT, CDR2 FQNNGV. The junction had 11 bases not matched to a gene; V was cut back by 7 bases and J by 4 bases. The CDR3 runs to 15 residues. CDR3 region: CASKSNTGGPYGYTF. CDR3 in DNA: TGTGCCAGCAAATCGAACACAGGGGGTCCCTATGGCTACACCTTC.